These T cell receptor beta chains were read from a single sample in a study of immune evolution from preneoplasia to lung adenocarcinoma. TCRdb's table, derived via immunoSEQ multiplex PCR, lists solely in-frame clones and lacks some. The sample shows some 4,700 clones, less than 85% of them seen only once. What was sequenced was FFPE adjacent normal lung tissue. The origin of the receptors is a person between 55 and 80 years old with lung adenocarcinoma. Each CDR3 is given with its conserved first and last residue. The D gene is left open where the match is weak. The size of a clone is reported for some rows only, either as once, few or many, or as a class for expanded clones.

CASSPPPGYGTGELFF	TGTGCCAGCAGTCCACCGCCGGGTTATGGCACCGGGGAGCTGTTTTTT	TRBV28	-	TRBJ2-2	-
CSVRDSHYGYTF	TGCAGCGTTCGGGACAGTCACTATGGCTACACCTTC	TRBV29-1	TRBD1	TRBJ1-2	-
CASSQGGGSGQEAFF	TGTGCCAGCAGTCAAGGGGGGGGAAGCGGGCAAGAAGCTTTCTTT	TRBV7-6	-	TRBJ1-1	-
CASSPATRRGQETQYF	TGCGCCAGCAGCCCGGCCACTAGGAGAGGCCAAGAGACCCAGTACTTC	TRBV5-1	-	TRBJ2-5	few
CASSATASYEQYF	TGTGCCAGTAGTGCCACTGCCTCCTACGAGCAGTACTTC	TRBV19	-	TRBJ2-7	-
CASTPDGGRAYEQYF	TGTGCCAGCACCCCAGACGGAGGGAGGGCCTACGAGCAGTACTTC	TRBV28	TRBD2	TRBJ2-7	-
CASTMNRAYGYTF	TGTGCCAGCACAATGAACAGGGCTTATGGCTACACCTTC	TRBV6-6	-	TRBJ1-2	-
CSVLGGVLGQGKGWGNNEQFF	TGCAGCGTTTTGGGGGGAGTACTGGGACAGGGAAAAGGATGGGGCAACAATGAGCAGTTCTTC	TRBV29-1	TRBD1	TRBJ2-1	once
CASSQRQARTDTQYF	TGCGCCAGCAGTCAAAGGCAGGCGAGGACAGATACGCAGTATTTT	TRBV23-1	-	TRBJ2-3	-
CARSSNGLADYEQYF	TGTGCCAGAAGCTCAAACGGCCTAGCGGACTACGAGCAGTACTTC	TRBV7-5	-	TRBJ2-7	few
CATSKLSDTGELFF	TGTGCCACCTCGAAACTCTCCGATACCGGGGAGCTGTTTTTT	TRBV18	-	TRBJ2-2	-
CASSHPIKGTRTDTQYF	TGTGCCAGCAGCCACCCAATCAAGGGCACGAGGACAGATACGCAGTATTTT	TRBV4-2	-	TRBJ2-3	-
CASSLQYEGRTYF	TGTGCCAGCAGCTTACAGTACGAGGGGCGCACGTACTTC	TRBV11-2	-	TRBJ2-7	-
CASSPGINYEQYF	TGCGCCAGCAGTCCGGGAATCAACTACGAGCAGTACTTC	TRBV5-1	-	TRBJ2-7	-
CASSQGRDRGRLAKNIQYF	TGTGCCAGCAGCCAAGGCCGGGACAGGGGGCGACTAGCCAAAAACATTCAGTACTTC	TRBV16	TRBD1	TRBJ2-4	-
CASTRGDSYEQYF	TGTGCCAGCACCCGGGGGGACTCCTACGAGCAGTACTTC	TRBV2	TRBD2	TRBJ2-7	-
CASAGGHGTPTTYEQYF	TGTGCCAGCGCAGGAGGGCACGGGACTCCTACAACCTACGAGCAGTACTTC	TRBV28	-	TRBJ2-7	-
CASSYDRGGGYTF	TGTGCCAGCAGCTACGACAGGGGGGGTGGCTACACCTTC	TRBV6-1	TRBD1	TRBJ1-2	-
CAISGASGQGSYEQYF	TGTGCCATCAGTGGGGCGTCCGGACAGGGCTCCTACGAGCAGTACTTC	TRBV10-3	TRBD1	TRBJ2-7	-
CASSTNTEAFF	TGTGCCAGTAGCACGAACACTGAAGCTTTCTTT	TRBV7-9	-	TRBJ1-1	medium-sized
CATSAVYSNQPQHF	TGTGCCACCAGCGCAGTCTATAGCAATCAGCCCCAGCATTTT	TRBV15	-	TRBJ1-5	-
CASSEALSGDGYTF	TGTGCCAGCAGTGAAGCGCTTTCAGGGGATGGCTACACCTTC	TRBV2	-	TRBJ1-2	-
CAWGLPREKLFF	TGTGCCTGGGGCCTCCCCCGTGAAAAACTGTTTTTT	TRBV30	-	TRBJ1-4	-
CASSLGTGGYQETQYF	TGTGCCAGCAGCTTAGGGACAGGGGGTTACCAAGAGACCCAGTACTTC	TRBV7-9	TRBD1	TRBJ2-5	-
CASSGYRDRNNQPQHF	TGCGCCAGCAGCGGATACCGGGACAGAAACAATCAGCCCCAGCATTTT	TRBV5-1	TRBD1	TRBJ1-5	-
CASSGQDNEQFF	TGCGCCAGCAGCGGACAGGACAATGAGCAGTTCTTC	TRBV5-1	TRBD1	TRBJ2-1	-
CASSPGTGSFLNYGYTF	TGTGCCAGCAGCCCCGGGACAGGGAGTTTTCTGAACTATGGCTACACCTTC	TRBV5-6	TRBD1	TRBJ1-2	once
CASSLGLAGVSTGELFF	TGTGCCAGCAGCTTGGGGCTAGCGGGAGTATCCACCGGGGAGCTGTTTTTT	TRBV5-4	TRBD2	TRBJ2-2	-
CASSQGGGYEQYF	TGTGCCAGCAGCCAGGGGGGGGGTTACGAGCAGTACTTC	TRBV4-2	TRBD2	TRBJ2-7	-
CASSRQDSEQYF	TGTGCCAGCAGCCGTCAGGACAGCGAGCAGTACTTC	TRBV28	-	TRBJ2-7	-
CASSMTTGSDQPQHF	TGTGCCAGCAGTATGACGACAGGGTCGGATCAGCCCCAGCATTTT	TRBV6-1	TRBD1	TRBJ1-5	-
CASSLTSRVETQYF	TGTGCCAGCAGCCTCACTAGTAGGGTCGAGACCCAGTACTTC	TRBV5-4	-	TRBJ2-5	-
CATSLGDYSGNTIYF	TGTGCCACCAGCCTGGGCGACTACTCTGGAAACACCATATATTTT	TRBV15	-	TRBJ1-3	-
CSVWTGNYGYTF	TGCAGCGTTTGGACGGGTAACTATGGCTACACCTTC	TRBV29-1	-	TRBJ1-2	-
CASTVRESTDTQYF	TGCGCCAGCACTGTCCGGGAGAGCACAGATACGCAGTATTTT	TRBV5-1	-	TRBJ2-3	-
CASRDSRDSSYEQYF	TGTGCCAGCAGAGATTCCCGGGACAGCTCCTACGAGCAGTACTTC	TRBV28	TRBD1	TRBJ2-7	-
CASTTGGGFTEAFF	TGTGCCAGCACCACAGGGGGTGGATTCACTGAAGCTTTCTTT	TRBV2	TRBD1	TRBJ1-1	-
CASSRPRGNTIYF	TGCGCCAGCAGCCGCCCGAGAGGAAACACCATATATTTT	TRBV4-1	-	TRBJ1-3	once
CASRGTGAGYGYTF	TGCGCCAGCAGAGGGACAGGGGCAGGATATGGCTACACCTTC	TRBV10-2	TRBD1	TRBJ1-2	-
CSVEGGTGTGELFF	TGCAGCGTTGAAGGAGGGACAGGGACGGGGGAGCTGTTTTTT	TRBV29-1	TRBD1	TRBJ2-2	-
CASSVMTGAQETQYF	TGTGCCAGCAGTGTGATGACAGGCGCCCAAGAGACCCAGTACTTC	TRBV6-1	-	TRBJ2-5	-
CASSLELGPNDEQFF	TGTGCCAGCAGCTTAGAGCTAGGACCCAACGATGAGCAGTTCTTC	TRBV11-2	-	TRBJ2-1	-
CASSLEGRGGEKLFF	TGTGCCAGCAGCTTGGAGGGCAGAGGCGGTGAAAAACTGTTTTTT	TRBV5-4	-	TRBJ1-4	-
CASSLQGTFEQFF	TGTGCCAGCAGTTTGCAAGGGACTTTTGAGCAGTTCTTC	TRBV28	-	TRBJ2-1	-
CASSPGEGTQYF	TGTGCCAGCAGCCCGGGGGAAGGGACCCAGTACTTC	TRBV7-2	-	TRBJ2-5	-